This entry lists 25 T cell receptor beta chains sequenced from one sample in a study of blood T cells in healthy people across ages. Alongside a J-beta primer mix, a sample-barcoded 5' primer served in a second PCR lasting 7 to 11 cycles. TCRdb ran MiXCR on the 5' RACE reads and lists one entry per CDR3 protein. Seen here are about a million distinct CDR3 sequences, 40% to 60% observed once, and the top ten hold over 10%. Sequencing was done on a sample of blood. These receptors originate from a man aged 25 to 45 in good health.

The chain is built from TRBV27 and TRBJ2-1, with 14 bases matching TRBD2. The ends lost 10 bases at V and 5 bases at J; junction bases unmatched: 13. Looked up from germline, CDR1 is MNHEY and CDR2 is SMNVEV (reference sequence). The CDR3 sequence is 17 residues long. The CDR3 DNA reads as TGTGCCATCCCCCCGGCGGGGACTAGCGGGGGCCACAATGAGCAGTTCTTC. Translating it yields CAIPPAGTSGGHNEQFF.

This clonotype was detected a few times. The chain combines TRBV25-1 with TRBJ1-2; D not resolved. The CDR3 contains 14 residues. With 6 bases removed from V and 4 bases from J, the gap between germline ends came to 15 bases. The germline V gene encodes CDR1 MGHDK and CDR2 SYGVNS. CDR3 DNA sequence: TGTGCCAGCAGAACAGACAATTCTCCCTATGGCTACACCTTC. It codes for CASRTDNSPYGYTF.

This chain connects TRBV29-1 to TRBJ2-5; 13 bases map to TRBD2. V gave up 6 bases and J gave up 11 bases; unmatched junction bases: 18. The CDR3 length is 16 residues. CDR1 and CDR2 from the germline V gene are SQVTM and ANQGSEA. CDR3 in amino acids: CSVLSGLAGLQNEQYF. The CDR3, as DNA: TGCAGCGTCCTCTCGGGACTAGCGGGACTACAGAATGAGCAGTACTTC.

This clonotype was counted ten times or more. The chain carries TRBV6-6 and TRBJ2-7; 8 bases line up with TRBD1. V shed 2 bases, J shed 2 bases, and the junction held 2 bases outside the gene matches. The CDR3 extends over 14 amino acids. Germline CDR1 reads MNHNY; CDR2 reads SVGAGI (reference sequence). The CDR3 sequence: CASSYTRGPYEQYF. CDR3 coding DNA: TGTGCCAGCAGTTACACCAGGGGGCCCTACGAGCAGTACTTC.

The chain recombines TRBV2 with TRBJ1-2; TRBD1 matches at 7 bases. The V gene end was trimmed by 2 bases and the J gene end by 7 bases; junction bases not matched to a gene: 10. Germline V gene sequence: CDR1 SNHLY, CDR2 FYNNEI. The CDR3 sequence is 15 residues long. The CDR3 DNA sequence: TGTGCCAGCAGTGAAACCCGGACAGGAGTAGGTGGCTACACCTTC. This gives the protein CASSETRTGVGGYTF.

The sample holds a few counts of this clonotype. The chain combines TRBV28 with TRBJ2-3; TRBD2 matches 10 bases. The CDR3 runs to 15 residues. V lost 5 bases, J lost 3 bases, and 5 bases stayed unmatched. Germline values: CDR1 MDHEN, CDR2 SYDVKM. The CDR3 loop reads CASSEAGGQTDTQYF. CDR3 DNA: TGTGCCAGCAGTGAAGCGGGGGGGCAAACAGATACGCAGTATTTT.

This sequence joins TRBV2 and TRBJ2-5, with 10 bases aligning to TRBD2. Per the germline V gene, CDR1 is SNHLY and CDR2 is FYNNEI. The CDR3 sequence is 15 residues long. Trimming removed 5 bases from V and 4 bases from J; junction bases left unmatched: 7. CDR3 nucleotides: TGTGCCAGCAGTAATCAGCGGGGGGGCCCAGAGACCCAGTACTTC. Protein: CASSNQRGGPETQYF. The variable domain in full, completed from reference TRBV2 and TRBJ2-5, reads EPEVTQTPSHQVTQMGQEVILRCVPISNHLYFYWYRQILGQKVEFLVSFYNNEISEKSEIFDDQFSVERPDGSNFTLKIRSTKLEDSAMYFCASSNQRGGPETQYFGPGTRLLVL.

The CDR3 DNA reads TGTGCCAGCAGTCGGACAGGGGTTCATGAAGCTTTCTTT. It codes for CASSRTGVHEAFF. The chain has TRBV27 and TRBJ1-1, with 9 bases aligning to TRBD1. The CDR3 consists of 13 residues. V was pared by 5 bases and J by 7 bases, with 5 bases of the junction left unmatched. Germline V lookup: CDR1 MNHEY, CDR2 SMNVEV (reference sequence).

In its sample, this clonotype was seen many times. CDR3 region: CASSLTGKDTQYF. CDR3 nucleotides: TGTGCCAGCAGTCTTACAGGCAAAGATACGCAGTATTTT. The rearrangement uses TRBV4-2 and TRBJ2-3, with a weak D call TRBD1 (5 bases). In germline, CDR1 is LGHNA, CDR2 YNFKEQ. This CDR3 region has 13 residues. Trimming stripped 6 bases from V and 5 bases from J, with 12 bases between.

V usage is TRBV6-2 or TRBV6-3 and J usage is TRBJ2-7; TRBD2 agrees at 8 bases. CDR1 is MNHEY and CDR2 is SVGEGT in the germline V gene. Germline trimming cut 2 bases from V and 2 bases from J; bases unmatched to any gene: 11. The CDR3 runs to 17 residues. Here the CDR3 reads CASSYEISGGPTYEQYF. The CDR3 DNA reads as TGTGCCAGCAGTTACGAGATCAGCGGGGGACCTACCTACGAGCAGTACTTC.

The chain is built from TRBV20-1 and TRBJ1-2, with D uncertain. The germline gives CDR1 DFQATT, CDR2 SNEGSKA (reference sequence). The CDR3 runs to 15 residues. With 6 bases removed from V and 3 bases from J, the gap between germline ends came to 20 bases. CDR3 sequence: CSAPVGVLDYYGYTF. The CDR3 coding sequence is TGCAGTGCCCCGGTGGGAGTCCTAGATTACTATGGCTACACCTTC.

This clonotype was found once. A single base separates this from a much larger clone, so it may be a read error. This rearrangement joins TRBV7-2 to TRBJ1-6, with D unclear. From germline, CDR1 is SGHTA and CDR2 FQGNSA. This CDR3 contains 15 residues. The CDR3 DNA reads as TGTGCCAGCAGCTTAAATCGAAGTGTTAATTCACCCCCCCACTTT. Encoded protein: CASSLNRSVNSPPHF.

J is TRBJ2-7 and V is TRBV10-3, with 9 nucleotides matching TRBD1. Germline V gene lookup returns CDR1 ENHRY and CDR2 SYGVKD. V shed 6 bases and J 0 bases; nucleotides not matched to a gene: 9. This CDR3 spans 16 amino acids. The CDR3 DNA reads TGTGCCATCAGAGATCCCGGGACAGGGAGCTCCTACGAGCAGTACTTC. Protein: CAIRDPGTGSSYEQYF.

Ten or more counts support this clonotype. The V call is TRBV3-1, the J call TRBJ2-1; 9 nucleotides align to TRBD2. CDR3 length equals 17 residues. With V trimmed by 3 bases and J by 9 bases, 15 bases remained unmatched. CDR1 is LGHDT, CDR2 YNNKEL, per germline (reference sequence). CDR3: CASSQRTSARGVSEQFF. CDR3 bases: TGTGCCAGCAGCCAGAGGACTAGCGCCCGGGGGGTCAGTGAGCAGTTCTTC.

This clonotype was observed a few times. The CDR3 DNA sequence: TGCAGTGCCGACTGGGAAGGGAACGAGCAGTACTTC. Amino acids: CSADWEGNEQYF. The V call is TRBV20-1, the J call TRBJ2-5, with D hard to call. TRBJ2-7 matches the DNA end more closely, so the J call is doubtful. Germline CDR1 and CDR2: DFQATT and SNEGSKA (reference sequence). CDR3 length: 12 residues.

This chain connects TRBV18 to TRBJ2-7, with D possibly TRBD1 on 6 matching bases. Trimming removed 3 bases from V and 7 bases from J, with 16 bases in between. The CDR3 is 14 amino acids. The V gene's germline CDR1 is KGHSH and CDR2 LQKENI. CDR3 in amino acids: CASSPNRVLGEQYF. The DNA for the CDR3 is TGTGCCAGCTCACCCAACAGGGTTTTGGGTGAGCAGTACTTC.

The genes are TRBV5-8 and TRBJ2-1; tentatively, D is TRBD2 (6 bases). The CDR3 contains 15 residues. Looked up from germline, CDR1 is SGHTS and CDR2 is YDEGEE. V dropped 2 bases and J dropped 6 bases, with 15 bases sitting between them. The CDR3, as DNA: TGTGCCAGCAGCTTTCGGGGGATGGGGCTCAATGAGCAGTTCTTC. Translating gives CASSFRGMGLNEQFF.

The chain combines TRBV4-3 with TRBJ2-7; 10 nucleotides agree with TRBD2. The assigned J gene may be wrong: the sequence end matches TRBJ2-5 better. The CDR3 spans 16 residues. Germline loops: CDR1 LGHNA, CDR2 YSLEER. The CDR3 nucleotides are TGCGCCAGCAGCCAAGAACTCACTAGCGGGGTAGAGACCCAGTACTTC. It encodes CASSQELTSGVETQYF.

This clonotype appeared a few times. The chain recombines TRBV5-1 with TRBJ2-7; TRBD2 matches at 10 bases. Germline loops: CDR1 SGHRS, CDR2 YFSETQ. Trimming at V came to 0 bases and at J to 1 base, leaving 10 bases not matched to a gene. This CDR3 has 18 amino acids. DNA of the CDR3: TGCGCCAGCAGCTTGGTCTCTAGCGGGGGATCAATTTCCTACGAGCAGTACTTC. Its protein product is CASSLVSSGGSISYEQYF.

The sample holds a few counts of this clonotype. The chain couples TRBV4-2 to TRBJ1-1, with 10 bases that match TRBD1. The germline gives CDR1 LGHNA, CDR2 YNFKEQ. This CDR3 contains 15 residues. Trimming cost V 4 bases and J 2 bases; bases outside gene matches: 4. CDR3 loop: CASSPTGGLNTEAFF. As DNA, the CDR3 is TGTGCCAGCAGCCCGACAGGGGGCCTTAACACTGAAGCTTTCTTT.

V gene TRBV4-1 combines with J gene TRBJ2-5; TRBD2 aligns across 10 bases. The junction had 16 bases not matched to a gene; V was cut back by 5 bases and J by 13 bases. The CDR3 loop spans 15 amino acids. Germline V gene data show CDR1 as MGHRA and CDR2 as YSYEKL. The CDR3 loop is CASSISGGAGNERYF. The CDR3 region has the DNA TGCGCCAGCAGCATAAGCGGGGGGGCTGGCAATGAGCGGTACTTC.

This chain connects TRBV4-3 to TRBJ2-7; the D gene is possibly TRBD2 (6 bases). Germline CDR1 and CDR2: LGHNA and YSLEER. This CDR3 region has 17 residues. Trimming shortened V by 0 bases and J by 1 base, and 16 bases separated the two germline ends. Here the CDR3 reads CASSQELGRTNSYEQYF. In DNA, the CDR3 is TGCGCCAGCAGCCAAGAGCTTGGACGGACTAATTCCTACGAGCAGTACTTC.

This chain uses TRBV12-5 with TRBJ2-5; 11 positions agree with TRBD2. The CDR3 consists of 12 residues. CDR1 is LGHNT, CDR2 FRNRAP, per germline. The J segment lost 11 bases and the V segment lost 2 bases, leaving 1 base of the junction unmatched. The CDR3 region has the DNA TGTGCTAGTGGTTTGCCTAGCGGGGGGCAGTACTTC. This gives the protein CASGLPSGGQYF.

This clonotype was detected only a few times. The J gene is TRBJ1-2, the V gene TRBV4-1; no clear D. Deletions cut 1 base from V and 8 bases from J, with 17 bases between. This CDR3 contains 15 residues. Germline V CDR1 and CDR2: MGHRA, YSYEKL. This CDR3 is CASSQVPEPLLGYTF. CDR3 coding DNA: TGCGCCAGCAGCCAAGTCCCGGAGCCACTACTGGGCTACACCTTC.

This clonotype was recorded at least ten times. The rearrangement links TRBV7-8 to TRBJ2-1; no firm D call. The germline gives CDR1 SGHVS, CDR2 FQNEAQ. Trimming stripped 2 bases from V and 3 bases from J, with 11 bases between. There are 15 residues in the CDR3. The CDR3 here is CASSLIAEHYNEQFF. CDR3 bases: TGTGCCAGCAGCTTAATTGCCGAGCACTACAATGAGCAGTTCTTC. Based on the CDR3 plus reference TRBV7-8 and TRBJ2-1, the full variable domain is GAGVSQSPRYKVAKRGQDVALRCDPISGHVSLFWYQQALGQGPEFLTYFQNEAQLDKSGLPSDRFFAERPEGSVSTLKIQRTQQEDSAVYLCASSLIAEHYNEQFFGPGTRLTVL.